This T cell receptor (beta chain) comes out of a study of human CD8 memory T cell subsets. Sequencing libraries of TCR beta were made by UMI-labeled 5' RACE. TCRdb derives one entry per CDR3 protein from the 5' RACE reads, leaving out DNA. The ten most abundant clones cover 25% to 30% of a sample with a few thousand distinct CDR3 sequences. This CDR3 region has 16 residues. Germline V gives CDR1 SGHNT, CDR2 YENEEA. Specimen: CD8+ effector memory T cells (TEM) sorted from PBMCs. Documented subset: effector memory CD8 T cells, CCR7- CD45RO+ CD95+. The source is a human donor in good health. The V call is TRBV11-3, the J call TRBJ1-4. CDR3 in amino acids: CASSLLPTATNEKLFF.